This T cell receptor beta chain was profiled in a study of technical replicates of blood from a handful of donors (dated by TCRdb to 2016 to 2017). The germline V gene sets CDR1 to SNHLY and CDR2 to FYNNEI. The CDR3, cysteine through phenylalanine, is 15 amino acids long. The read is trimmed to its CDR3 DNA, 45 bases read in frame from base 1. V lost 4 bases and J lost 3 bases, and the count of bases not matched to a germline gene is 4. Libraries came from the immunoSEQ multiplex PCR assay. TCRdb carries this immuneACCESS record with in-frame sequences only. Its versions omit some clonotypes, under half of them owing to an unresolved V gene in the studies checked, with the rest unexplained. In this sample the table shows fewer than 100,000 clones, about 97% of which occur a single time. The top ten hold about 0.17% of the sample. Of note for this clone: What antigen it recognizes has not been identified. The record has no base qualities; no much larger clone is one base away.

The receptor was derived from a human donor in good health. This chain joins TRBV2 to TRBJ2-7; 12 central nucleotides agree with TRBD1. The sequencing sample was made of T cells isolated from PBMCs. The nucleotide sequence is given as TGTGCCAGCAGTGGCGGGACAGGGGGCCTCTACGAGCAGTACTTC. Its protein product is CASSGGTGGLYEQYF.